This TCR beta chain was sequenced in a study of regulatory T cells in long-lasting Graves disease. About the study: Recently diagnosed Graves' patients had received antithyroid drugs for under 3 months.

As for time point: newly diagnosed GD, antithyroid drugs for less than 3 months. Extracted RNA from PBMCs served as the source of the TCR library. This clonotype has a count of ten or more. The V end lost 3 bases, the J end lost 5 bases, and 14 bases lay between the germline ends. The CDR3 is 14 amino acids. CDR1 DFQATT and CDR2 SNEGSKA come from the germline V gene (reference sequence). Both iRepertoire HTBI primers and Arm-PCR of CDR3 regions were used to build the TCR beta libraries. Using its own MiXCR run on the multiplex PCR reads, TCRdb lists one record per CDR3 protein. The table lists about 460,000 distinct CDR3 sequences, around 15% of them singletons. This sample was also put to use in a study of T cells in Graves' hyperthyroidism and ophthalmopathy. This second study says: Not enrolled were patients with uncontrolled infection, other autoimmune disease, pregnancy or lactation. Diagnoses rested on clinical symptoms, serum thyroxine and TRAb, thyroid ultrasound and orbital computed tomography.

Sequences were derived from peripheral blood mononuclear cells (PBMCs), sampled at new diagnosis, from a patient treated with antithyroid drugs. This clonotype originated in a woman between 45 and 65 years old with Graves disease. J is TRBJ1-5 and V is TRBV20-1, with a possible D match to TRBD1 (6 bases). In DNA form, the CDR3 reads TGCAGTGCTAGTTTAGCAGGGGAGTATCAGCCCCAGCATTTT. It yields the protein CSASLAGEYQPQHF.